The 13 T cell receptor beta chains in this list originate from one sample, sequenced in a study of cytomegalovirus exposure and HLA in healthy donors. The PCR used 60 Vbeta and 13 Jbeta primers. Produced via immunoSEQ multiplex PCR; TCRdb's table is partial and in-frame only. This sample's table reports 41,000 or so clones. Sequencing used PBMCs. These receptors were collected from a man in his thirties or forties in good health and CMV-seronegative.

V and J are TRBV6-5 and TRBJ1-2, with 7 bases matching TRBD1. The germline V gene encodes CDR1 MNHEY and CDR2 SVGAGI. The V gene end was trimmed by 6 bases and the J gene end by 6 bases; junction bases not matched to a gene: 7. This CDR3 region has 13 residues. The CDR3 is CASSRGQANGYTF. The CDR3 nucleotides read TGTGCCAGCAGCCGAGGACAGGCGAATGGCTACACCTTC.

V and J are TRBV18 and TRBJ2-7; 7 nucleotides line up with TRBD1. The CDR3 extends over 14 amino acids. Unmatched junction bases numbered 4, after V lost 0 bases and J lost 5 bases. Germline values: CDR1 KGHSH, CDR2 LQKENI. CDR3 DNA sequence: TGTGCCAGCTCACCACCGACAGGGTCCGACGAGCAGTACTTC. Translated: CASSPPTGSDEQYF.

The CDR3 nucleotides read TGTGCCAGCAGTGAAAGGGGCAGGGGATTCGACTACGAGCAGTACTTC. Its protein is CASSERGRGFDYEQYF. The genes are TRBV6-1 and TRBJ2-7; maybe TRBD1 (6 bases). Germline CDR1 and CDR2: MNHNS and SASEGT. The V gene lost 2 bases and the J gene lost 3 bases, with 17 bases spanning the gap. CDR3 length: 16 amino acids.

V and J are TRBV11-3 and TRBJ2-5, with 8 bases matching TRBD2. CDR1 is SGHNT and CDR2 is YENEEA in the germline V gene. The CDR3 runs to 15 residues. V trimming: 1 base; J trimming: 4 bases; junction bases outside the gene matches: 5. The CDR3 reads CASSLGSGSGETQYF. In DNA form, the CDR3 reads TGTGCCAGCAGCTTAGGCAGCGGGAGTGGAGAGACCCAGTACTTC.

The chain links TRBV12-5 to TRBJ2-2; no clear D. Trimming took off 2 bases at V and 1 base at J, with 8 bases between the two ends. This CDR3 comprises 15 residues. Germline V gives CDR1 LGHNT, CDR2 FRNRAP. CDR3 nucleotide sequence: TGTGCTAGTGGTTTGAGGAGTAAGAACACCGGGGAGCTGTTTTTT. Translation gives CASGLRSKNTGELFF.

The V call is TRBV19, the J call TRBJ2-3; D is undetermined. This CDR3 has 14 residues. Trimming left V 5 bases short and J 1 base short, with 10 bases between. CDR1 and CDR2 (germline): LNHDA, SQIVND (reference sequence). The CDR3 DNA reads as TGTGCCAGTAGTGACCCAACAGGCACAGATACGCAGTATTTT. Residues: CASSDPTGTDTQYF.

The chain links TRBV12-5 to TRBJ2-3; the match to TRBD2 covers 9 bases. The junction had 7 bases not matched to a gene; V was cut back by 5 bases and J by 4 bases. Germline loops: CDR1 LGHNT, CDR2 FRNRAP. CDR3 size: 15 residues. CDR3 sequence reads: CASGPQGLAPDTQYF. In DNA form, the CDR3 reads TGTGCTAGTGGTCCCCAGGGACTAGCCCCAGATACGCAGTATTTT. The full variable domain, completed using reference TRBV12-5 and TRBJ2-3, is DARVTQTPRHKVTEMGQEVTMRCQPILGHNTVFWYRQTMMQGLELLAYFRNRAPLDDSGMPKDRFSAEMPDATLATLKIQPSEPRDSAVYFCASGPQGLAPDTQYFGPGTRLTVL.

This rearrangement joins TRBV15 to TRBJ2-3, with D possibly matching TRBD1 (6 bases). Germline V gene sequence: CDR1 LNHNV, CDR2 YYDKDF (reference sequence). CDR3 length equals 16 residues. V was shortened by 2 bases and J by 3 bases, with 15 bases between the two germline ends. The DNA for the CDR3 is TGTGCCACCAGCAGATCTGGGGGCATTCGGACAGATACGCAGTATTTT. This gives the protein CATSRSGGIRTDTQYF.

Here the CDR3 reads CASSRDKKSGYTF. The CDR3 nucleotides are TGTGCCAGTAGCCGCGACAAAAAGTCCGGCTACACCTTC. The chain couples TRBV19 to TRBJ1-2; the D is unclear. Germline CDR1 and CDR2: LNHDA and SQIVND (reference sequence). The CDR3 runs 13 residues. The V end was cut by 6 bases, the J end by 8 bases, with 16 bases between. The variable domain in full, completed from reference TRBV19 and TRBJ1-2, reads DGGITQSPKYLFRKEGQNVTLSCEQNLNHDAMYWYRQDPGQGLRLIYYSQIVNDFQKGDIAEGYSVSREKKESFPLTVTSAQKNPTAFYLCASSRDKKSGYTFGSGTRLTVV.

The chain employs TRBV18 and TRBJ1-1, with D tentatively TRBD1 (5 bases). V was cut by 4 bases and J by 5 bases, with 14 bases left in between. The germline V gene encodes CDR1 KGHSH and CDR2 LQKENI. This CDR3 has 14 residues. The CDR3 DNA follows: TGTGCCAGCTCACTTTCGTCAGGGCCTACTGAAGCTTTCTTT. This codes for CASSLSSGPTEAFF.

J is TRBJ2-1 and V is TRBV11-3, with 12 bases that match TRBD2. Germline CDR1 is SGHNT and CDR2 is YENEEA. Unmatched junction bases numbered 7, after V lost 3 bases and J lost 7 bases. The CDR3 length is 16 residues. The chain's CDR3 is CASSFRLAGVTNEQFF. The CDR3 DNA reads TGTGCCAGCAGCTTTCGACTAGCGGGGGTAACTAATGAGCAGTTCTTC.

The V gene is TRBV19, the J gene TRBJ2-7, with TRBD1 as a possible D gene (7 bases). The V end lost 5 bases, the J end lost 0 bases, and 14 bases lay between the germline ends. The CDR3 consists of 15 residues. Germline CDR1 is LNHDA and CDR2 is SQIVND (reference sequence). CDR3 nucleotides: TGTGCCAGTAGTCTGGGACAGACTAGCTCCTACGAGCAGTACTTC. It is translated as CASSLGQTSSYEQYF.

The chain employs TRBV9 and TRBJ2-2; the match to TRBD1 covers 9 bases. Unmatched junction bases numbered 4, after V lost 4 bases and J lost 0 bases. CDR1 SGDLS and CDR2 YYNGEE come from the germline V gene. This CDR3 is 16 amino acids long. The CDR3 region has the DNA TGTGCCAGCAGCCCAAGGACAGGGGCGAACACCGGGGAGCTGTTTTTT. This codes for CASSPRTGANTGELFF. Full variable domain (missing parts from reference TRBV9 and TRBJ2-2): DSGVTQTPKHLITATGQRVTLRCSPRSGDLSVYWYQQSLDQGLQFLIQYYNGEERAKGNILERFSAQQFPDLHSELNLSSLELGDSALYFCASSPRTGANTGELFFGEGSRLTVL.